Listed below are T cell receptor beta chains from one sample, sequenced in a study of blood T cell repertoires in COVID-19. Method: immunoSEQ multiplex PCR; TCRdb's copy keeps in-frame clones and lacks some. In the table there are 200,000 to 250,000 clones, approximately 90% of which are singletons. Sequenced input: peripheral blood. The source is a man in his sixties with COVID-19, enrolled during active disease. Each CDR3 is given with its conserved first and last residue. A D gene is named only where the DNA matches it firmly. Where a row states a size, it is once, few, many or the class of an expanded clone; other rows omit it.

TRBV12-3/TRBV12-4	TRBJ1-2	NA	TRBD1	TGTGCCAGCAGTTGGACAGGGGTACTTGGCTACACCTTC	CASSWTGVLGYTF
TRBV5-1	TRBJ2-2	NA	TRBD2	TGCGCCAGCAGTTCCGGGACTAGCGGGACCGGGGAGCTGTTTTTT	CASSSGTSGTGELFF
TRBV25-1	TRBJ2-1	NA	TRBD1	TGTGCCAGCAGTGAACAAACAGGGGCGCACAATGAGCAGTTCTTC	CASSEQTGAHNEQFF
TRBV6-5	TRBJ1-2	NA	TRBD1	TGTGCCAGCGGGGACAGCTACTATGGCTACACCTTC	CASGDSYYGYTF
TRBV27	TRBJ1-1	NA	NA	TGTGCCAGCAGATCTTCGACAGGGAACACTGAAGCTTTCTTT	CASRSSTGNTEAFF
TRBV19	TRBJ2-1	NA	TRBD2	TGTGCCAGTAGTACGGGGAGGGGTGAGCAGTTCTTC	CASSTGRGEQFF
TRBV2	TRBJ1-2	NA	NA	TGTGCCAGCATTGAGGGCGCCGTCTATGGCTACACCTTC	CASIEGAVYGYTF
TRBV9	TRBJ2-1	NA	TRBD2	TGTGCCAGCAGCTCCCGGACTAGCGGCTATGAGCAGTTCTTC	CASSSRTSGYEQFF
TRBV14	TRBJ1-6	NA	NA	TGTGCCAGCAGCCAATACAGGACAGATCGGGTTAATTCACCCCTCCACTTT	CASSQYRTDRVNSPLHF
TRBV12-3/TRBV12-4	TRBJ2-6	few	NA	TGTGCCAGCAGCTCAGCTGGGGCCAACGTCCTGACTTTC	CASSSAGANVLTF
TRBV7-9	TRBJ1-2	once	NA	TGTGCCAGCAGCTTAGTGGGCACAAACTATGGCTACACCTTC	CASSLVGTNYGYTF
TRBV3-1/TRBV3-2	TRBJ2-3	NA	TRBD2	TGTGCCAGCAGCCTTGGACTAGCGGGGGTGTACACAGATACGCAGTATTTT	CASSLGLAGVYTDTQYF
TRBV6-6	TRBJ1-5	NA	TRBD1	TGTGCCAGCAGTTCTTTTGGGACAGTCGAGGGACAGCCCCAGCATTTT	CASSSFGTVEGQPQHF
TRBV29-1	TRBJ2-1	NA	NA	TGCAGCGTGACAGACAATGAGCAGTTCTTC	CSVTDNEQFF
TRBV24-1	TRBJ2-5	once	NA	TGTGCCACCAGTGATTCCGCGGGGCCCGGGGAGACCCAGTACTTC	CATSDSAGPGETQYF
TRBV27	TRBJ1-5	NA	NA	TGTGCCAGCAGTTTATTGGCCAGGGGTAATCAGCCCCAGCATTTT	CASSLLARGNQPQHF
TRBV28	TRBJ1-2	few	TRBD1	TGTGCCAGCAACCAGGCGGGGGGACAGGGACGAATTAACTATGGCTACACCTTC	CASNQAGGQGRINYGYTF
TRBV3-1/TRBV3-2	TRBJ2-7	NA	NA	TGTGCCAGCCGTCAGGGGGGCCGAACCTACGAGCAGTACTTC	CASRQGGRTYEQYF
TRBV28	TRBJ2-1	NA	TRBD2	TGTGCCAGCAGACTAGCGGGGCCCTACAATGAGCAGTTCTTC	CASRLAGPYNEQFF
TRBV7-9	TRBJ2-3	NA	NA	TGTGCCAACGCTATGAATGCAGATACGCAGTATTTT	CANAMNADTQYF
TRBV7-2	TRBJ2-3	NA	TRBD2	TGTGCCAGCAGCTTAGCGGGGTTACTAGCGGGAGGGAGGGGCACAGATACGCAGTATTTT	CASSLAGLLAGGRGTDTQYF
TRBV24-1	TRBJ1-6	NA	TRBD1	TGTGCCTCGGGACAGGGCCAACTTCCACTCGTTTATAATTCACCCCTCCACTTT	CASGQGQLPLVYNSPLHF
TRBV28	TRBJ2-2	NA	NA	TGTGCCAGCTCACCTCCGGGACAGAACACCGGGGAGCTGTTTTTT	CASSPPGQNTGELFF
TRBV5-1	TRBJ2-7	NA	TRBD2	TGCGCCAGCAGTTTGCAAGCTAGCGGGGGGATCTACGAGCAGTACTTC	CASSLQASGGIYEQYF
TRBV27	TRBJ2-3	NA	TRBD1	TGTGCCAGCAGTTCATATGGACAGGGTGCAGATACGCAGTATTTT	CASSSYGQGADTQYF
TRBV28	TRBJ1-5	NA	NA	TGTGCCAGCAGTTATGGGACTATTACCTATAGCAATCAGCCCCAGCATTTT	CASSYGTITYSNQPQHF
TRBV7-3	TRBJ2-1	NA	TRBD2	TGTGCCAGCAGCTTAATGCTGGGGGAGGGGGAGCAGTTCTTC	CASSLMLGEGEQFF
TRBV10-2	TRBJ2-1	NA	TRBD2	TGCGCCAGCAGTGGTAGACTAGCGGGGGGGCAGTGGTCCTACAATGAGCAGTTCTTC	CASSGRLAGGQWSYNEQFF
TRBV3-1/TRBV3-2	TRBJ2-6	NA	NA	TGTGCCAGCACCTGGGGCCGTGGAGCAGGGCCTGGGGCCAACGTCCTGACTTTC	CASTWGRGAGPGANVLTF
TRBV7-9	TRBJ2-3	NA	TRBD1	TGTGCCAGCAGCGGCCGGGACAGTTCGGGAAATACGCAGTATTTT	CASSGRDSSGNTQYF
TRBV6-5	TRBJ2-2	NA	TRBD1	TGTGCCAGCAGGGCCCAGACAGGGGACACCGGGGAGCTGTTTTTT	CASRAQTGDTGELFF
TRBV12-3/TRBV12-4	TRBJ2-2	NA	NA	TGTGCCAGCAGACCTCCGGGATCCGGGGAGCTGTTTTTT	CASRPPGSGELFF
TRBV6-5	TRBJ1-1	NA	NA	TGTGCCAGCAGTTACAGAGGCCGCACTGAAGCTTTCTTT	CASSYRGRTEAFF
TRBV5-4	TRBJ1-2	NA	TRBD1	TGTGCCACGAAGGGGGCAGCTAACTATGGCTACACCTTC	CATKGAANYGYTF
TRBV6-5	TRBJ2-7	NA	NA	TGTGCCAGCAAGGCGGCAGGGGGGACGTACGAGCAGTACTTC	CASKAAGGTYEQYF
TRBV28	TRBJ1-4	NA	NA	TGTGCCAGCAGTTCCCCCGACGAGGCAACTAATGAAAAACTGTTTTTT	CASSSPDEATNEKLFF
TRBV14	TRBJ1-1	NA	NA	TGTGCCAGCAGCCGTACGAGAACTGAAGCTTTCTTT	CASSRTRTEAFF
TRBV24-1	TRBJ1-2	NA	TRBD1	TGTGCCACCCCAATGCGACAGGGGAATTTCTATGGCTACACCTTC	CATPMRQGNFYGYTF
TRBV5-1	TRBJ2-7	NA	NA	TGCGCCAGCAGCTCACCGGGCTCCTACGAGCAGTACTTC	CASSSPGSYEQYF
TRBV7-8	TRBJ1-4	NA	TRBD1	TGTGCCAGCAGCTCCATACAGGGGGTCGGTGAAAAACTGTTTTTT	CASSSIQGVGEKLFF
TRBV18	TRBJ1-5	few	NA	TGTGCCAGCTCACTTTCTACAGGGAACAATCAGCCCCAGCATTTT	CASSLSTGNNQPQHF
TRBV10-1	TRBJ2-3	NA	TRBD2	TGCGCCAGCAGTGCATCGGGACTAGCGGGGGGATCCACAGATACGCAGTATTTT	CASSASGLAGGSTDTQYF
TRBV9	TRBJ1-3	NA	TRBD1	TGTGCCAGCAGCTCGAGACAGGGTTACACCATATATTTT	CASSSRQGYTIYF
TRBV3-1/TRBV3-2	TRBJ1-1	NA	NA	TGTGCCAGCAGCCTCGGAACAGGTGAAGCTTTCTTT	CASSLGTGEAFF
TRBV3-1/TRBV3-2	TRBJ1-2	NA	NA	TGTGCCAGCAGCCAAGATCTCTCTAACTATGGCTACACCTTC	CASSQDLSNYGYTF
TRBV3-1/TRBV3-2	TRBJ2-7	NA	TRBD1	TGTGCCAGCAGCCAAGATCGAGGGACAGGGACGTACGAGCAGTACTTC	CASSQDRGTGTYEQYF
TRBV27	TRBJ2-3	once	TRBD2	TGTGCCAGCAGTTTATCGATGCCTAGCGGGGGGGCCCTAGATACGCAGTATTTT	CASSLSMPSGGALDTQYF
TRBV5-4	TRBJ2-7	NA	NA	TGTGCCTGCCGGGCCCAGGGTGATTACGAGCAGTACTTC	CACRAQGDYEQYF
TRBV6-4	TRBJ1-1	NA	TRBD1	TGTGCCAGCAGGGAACAGGGGAGCACTGAAGCTTTCTTT	CASREQGSTEAFF
TRBV19	TRBJ2-5	NA	TRBD2	TGTGCCAGTAGTATAGCGGGGCGGGGGGGCCTGGAGACCCAGTACTTC	CASSIAGRGGLETQYF
TRBV5-4	TRBJ2-7	NA	NA	TGTGCCAGCAGCTTGGGGGGCGCTTCTAGCTCCTACGAGCAGTACTTC	CASSLGGASSSYEQYF
TRBV6-1	TRBJ2-7	NA	TRBD1	TGTGCCAGCAGTGAGTGGCGGACAGGGGCCTACGAGCAGTACTTC	CASSEWRTGAYEQYF
TRBV28	TRBJ2-5	NA	TRBD2	TGTGCCAGCAGTCCAGCGGGGATAATCCAAGAGACCCAGTACTTC	CASSPAGIIQETQYF
TRBV7-8	TRBJ1-2	NA	NA	TGTGCCAGCAGCTTAAACAGACAAAACTATGGCTACACCTTC	CASSLNRQNYGYTF
TRBV6-5	TRBJ1-1	NA	NA	TGTGCCAGCAGAGCTACAGGGAATACTGAAGCTTTCTTT	CASRATGNTEAFF